These T cell receptor beta chains were read from a single sample in a study of blood T cell repertoires in COVID-19. TCRdb's copy holds only in-frame clones and misses some; the assay was immunoSEQ multiplex PCR. The table shows about 250,000 clones, with roughly 86% occurring only once. Input material: peripheral blood. The receptors originated from a woman aged 55-70 years who had recovered from COVID-19. CDR3s include the opening cysteine and the closing phenylalanine or tryptophan. Each record gives: V gene, D gene, clone size, J gene, CDR3 DNA, CDR3 protein. A D gene is named only where the DNA matches it firmly. Expanded clones are given a class, and other clones once, few, many or no size at all.

v_call: TRBV27
d_call: .
clone_size: .
j_call: TRBJ1-1
cdr3_nt: TGTGCCAGCAGCTCGGGGGGCACTGAAGCTTTCTTT
cdr3_aa: CASSSGGTEAFF

v_call: TRBV21-1
d_call: .
clone_size: .
j_call: TRBJ1-2
cdr3_nt: TGTGCCAGCAGCAAAAGGGGGCAGCAGTGCGGCTACACCTTC
cdr3_aa: CASSKRGQQCGYTF

v_call: TRBV27
d_call: TRBD2
clone_size: .
j_call: TRBJ2-5
cdr3_nt: TGTGCCAGCAGTTTATACGGGACTAGCGGTCTCCAAGAGACCCAGTACTTC
cdr3_aa: CASSLYGTSGLQETQYF

v_call: TRBV5-4
d_call: TRBD1
clone_size: .
j_call: TRBJ2-1
cdr3_nt: TGTGCCAGCAGCGCGGACAGGGGCTACTACAATGAGCAGTTCTTC
cdr3_aa: CASSADRGYYNEQFF

v_call: TRBV7-3
d_call: TRBD1
clone_size: .
j_call: TRBJ2-1
cdr3_nt: TGTGCCAGCAGCACCGGGACAGGGGGCATAAATGAGCAGTTCTTC
cdr3_aa: CASSTGTGGINEQFF

v_call: TRBV3-1/TRBV3-2
d_call: TRBD1
clone_size: .
j_call: TRBJ2-2
cdr3_nt: TGTGCCAGCAGCCTGACAGGGGGCGAGTTTTCCTCCGGGGAGCTGTTTTTT
cdr3_aa: CASSLTGGEFSSGELFF

v_call: TRBV7-9
d_call: .
clone_size: .
j_call: TRBJ1-4
cdr3_nt: TGTGCCAGCAGCTTAGGGACTCAGGCGAGGAATGAAAAACTGTTTTTT
cdr3_aa: CASSLGTQARNEKLFF

v_call: TRBV12-5
d_call: .
clone_size: .
j_call: TRBJ2-6
cdr3_nt: TGTGCTAGTGGTTTGGCAGGGCGGTCCGCTGGGGCCAACGTCCTGACTTTC
cdr3_aa: CASGLAGRSAGANVLTF

v_call: TRBV7-9
d_call: TRBD1
clone_size: few
j_call: TRBJ1-1
cdr3_nt: TGTGCCAGCAGCCAATCGACAGGGGGAATGAACACTGAAGCTTTCTTT
cdr3_aa: CASSQSTGGMNTEAFF

v_call: TRBV7-9
d_call: .
clone_size: .
j_call: TRBJ2-7
cdr3_nt: TGTGCCAGTGAAAACTTATTTTACGAGCAGTACTTC
cdr3_aa: CASENLFYEQYF

v_call: TRBV4-1
d_call: TRBD2
clone_size: few
j_call: TRBJ2-4
cdr3_nt: TGCGCCAGCAGCCAAGATCGGGGAGCGGGGGGGCGCGCCATTCAGTACTTC
cdr3_aa: CASSQDRGAGGRAIQYF

v_call: TRBV6-4
d_call: TRBD1
clone_size: .
j_call: TRBJ1-4
cdr3_nt: TGTGCCAGCAGTGAGGGACAGGGGTCTGAAAAACTGTTTTTT
cdr3_aa: CASSEGQGSEKLFF

v_call: TRBV28
d_call: .
clone_size: .
j_call: TRBJ1-4
cdr3_nt: TGTGCCAGCACCGACCGGGGTTACGAAAAACTGTTTTTT
cdr3_aa: CASTDRGYEKLFF